This TCR beta chain is from a study of beta chain features in type 1 diabetes. A remark on this clone: The antigen remains unidentified.

Overall study results and limits: A possible short-template PCR bias applies equally to patients and controls. Any HLA type influence on TCRB rearrangement was left unresolved here. Naive, central memory and regulatory TCRB repertoires appeared more similar among patients than healthy donors.

Since all of the isolated RNA was reverse transcribed, expressed TCRB transcripts were what got sequenced. Measured with immunoSEQ multiplex PCR; TCRdb has only the in-frame clones, and not every one. The sample yields some 270,000 clones, less than 15% seen once. The CDR3 is 14 amino acids. The germline gives CDR1 SGHRS, CDR2 YFSETQ. Trimming removed 6 bases at V and 0 bases at J, with 10 bases between. The origin of this receptor is a middle-aged woman in good health. Source material: naive CD4+ T cells from blood. V gene TRBV5-1 combines with J gene TRBJ2-1, with a weak D call TRBD2 (6 bases). CDR3 residues: CASNSGLSYNEQFF. The CDR3 DNA is TGCGCCAGCAATAGCGGACTCTCCTACAATGAGCAGTTCTTC.